The 7 T cell receptor beta chains given below trace back to one sample, sequenced in a study of T-cell reconstitution after alpha-beta-depleted transplantation in children. Library preparation (for TCRbeta) was performed with unique molecular identifiers. TCRdb re-called the PCR reads through MiXCR, storing one row per CDR3 protein. This table has some 500,000 distinct CDR3 sequences, 30% to 35% appearing once. The material sequenced was PBMCs from the stem cell graft donor, taken from the stem cell graft. The receptors were sampled from a human donor who donated a stem cell graft to a child with aplastic anemia.

The rearrangement links TRBV12-3 or TRBV12-4 to TRBJ2-1; 14 bases align to TRBD2. This CDR3 spans 15 amino acids. With V trimmed by 6 bases and J by 10 bases, 8 bases remained unmatched. Here the CDR3 reads CASRPGLAGEWEQFF. As DNA, the CDR3 is TGTGCCAGCAGGCCGGGACTAGCGGGAGAGTGGGAGCAGTTCTTC.

This clonotype was recorded a few times. For the CDR3, the DNA is TGTGCCAGCAGCTCTAACCTGGGTGCCAACGTCCTGACTTTC. It specifies CASSSNLGANVLTF. This chain connects TRBV12-3 or TRBV12-4 to TRBJ2-6, with D unclear. Trimming stripped 6 bases from V and 7 bases from J, with 13 bases between. This CDR3 comprises 14 residues.

This clonotype turned up a few times. J is TRBJ1-1 and V is TRBV7-2; D not resolved. The ends were cut back, 5 bases at V and 1 base at J, with 11 bases in the middle. The CDR3 totals 14 residues. Germline CDR1 and CDR2: SGHTA and FQGNSA. The CDR3: CASSTKKGNTEAFF. The CDR3 DNA is TGTGCCAGCAGCACAAAGAAGGGGAACACTGAAGCTTTCTTT.

The chain uses TRBV20-1 and TRBJ2-3; tentatively, D is TRBD2 (6 bases). There are 15 residues in the CDR3. V was pared by 0 bases and J by 1 base, with 11 bases between. CDR1 is DFQATT and CDR2 is SNEGSKA in the germline V gene (reference sequence). The CDR3 here is CSARDPTSRTDTQYF. The CDR3 coding sequence is TGCAGTGCTAGAGATCCCACTAGCCGCACAGATACGCAGTATTTT.

This rearrangement joins TRBV20-1 to TRBJ2-1; the match to TRBD2 covers 9 bases. Germline CDR1 is DFQATT and CDR2 is SNEGSKA (reference sequence). The CDR3 has 14 residues. The trim removed 2 bases at V and 10 bases at J, leaving 9 bases unmatched. The CDR3 loop reads CSARSGTSIGEQFF. The CDR3 DNA reads as TGCAGTGCTAGATCCGGGACTAGCATCGGGGAGCAGTTCTTC.

This clonotype occurred a few times. The rearrangement links TRBV9 to TRBJ1-1; D is ambiguous. This CDR3 is 13 amino acids long. V was clipped by 4 bases and J by 7 bases, with 14 bases between them. The germline V gene has CDR1 SGDLS and CDR2 YYNGEE. The CDR3 region is CASSSRPENEAFF. For the CDR3, the DNA is TGTGCCAGCAGCTCCCGCCCCGAGAATGAAGCTTTCTTT.

The chain is built from TRBV11-3 and TRBJ1-1; D ambiguous. The germline gives CDR1 SGHNT, CDR2 YENEEA. This CDR3 is 13 amino acids long. Between the trimmed V and J ends, which lost 8 bases and 3 bases, there was a span of 13 bases. The CDR3 nucleotides read TGTGCCAGCTCCCGAGAAGAAGACACTGAAGCTTTCTTT. This sequence encodes CASSREEDTEAFF.